Each of the 27 T cell receptor beta chains below was sequenced from the same sample in a study of blood T cell repertoires in COVID-19. Data came from immunoSEQ multiplex PCR; TCRdb stores just in-frame clones and leaves some out. The sample gives about 60,000 clones, about 78% of which show up once; around half is in the top ten. Sequences were obtained from peripheral blood. The origin of the receptors is a woman of 80 years or more with acute or convalescent COVID-19.

The J gene is TRBJ1-4, the V gene TRBV11-2; perhaps TRBD1 as D (5 bases). CDR1 and CDR2 (germline): SGHAT, FQNNGV. V lost 0 bases, J lost 5 bases, and 19 bases lay in between. CDR3 length: 18 residues. Written as DNA, the CDR3 is TGTGCCAGCAGCTTAGATAAGTCGAATGGGGGGACGAATGAAAAACTGTTTTTT. Translated: CASSLDKSNGGTNEKLFF.

This clone has more than one count but fewer than ten. The chain recombines TRBV2 with TRBJ1-3, with D possibly TRBD1 on 6 matching bases. The V end lost 11 bases, the J end lost 2 bases, and 10 bases lay between the germline ends. CDR3 size: 12 residues. Germline V CDR1 and CDR2: SNHLY, FYNNEI. The CDR3 coding sequence is TGTGCCTGGGCAGGGGCTGGAAACACCATATATTTT. Residues: CAWAGAGNTIYF.

CDR3 in DNA: TGCGCCAGCAGGGTTACAGGGCAGGACTCCAATGAGCAGTTCTTC. Translation gives CASRVTGQDSNEQFF. The chain recombines TRBV5-1 with TRBJ2-1; the D gene is possibly TRBD1 (6 bases). The V end was cut by 5 bases, the J end by 6 bases, with 18 bases between. CDR1 is SGHRS, CDR2 YFSETQ, per germline. The CDR3 has 15 residues. The entire variable domain, with the rest obtained from reference TRBV5-1 and TRBJ2-1, is as follows: KAGVTQTPRYLIKTRGQQVTLSCSPISGHRSVSWYQQTPGQGLQFLFEYFSETQRNKGNFPGRFSGRQFSNSRSEMNVSTLELGDSALYLCASRVTGQDSNEQFFGPGTRLTVL.

This chain connects TRBV7-2 to TRBJ2-1, with 10 nucleotides matching TRBD2. Germline-derived CDR1 and CDR2 are SGHTA and FQGNSA. V lost 5 bases to trimming and J lost 5 bases; unmatched junction nucleotides: 6. The CDR3 is 15 amino acids. CDR3 sequence: CASSIIAGGHNEQFF. In DNA form, the CDR3 reads TGTGCCAGCAGCATTATAGCGGGAGGTCACAATGAGCAGTTCTTC.

This chain uses TRBV3-1 (or the pseudogene TRBV3-2) with TRBJ1-3; 9 nucleotides align to TRBD1. Germline loops: CDR1 LGHDT, CDR2 YNNKEL (reference sequence). The CDR3 extends over 14 amino acids. With 4 bases clipped from V and 4 bases from J, the junction kept 2 bases outside the gene matches. The CDR3 DNA follows: TGTGCCAGCAGCCTCGGGACAGGGGGAAACACCATATATTTT. Protein product: CASSLGTGGNTIYF.

The chain combines TRBV24-1 with TRBJ2-3, with 11 bases aligning to TRBD2. Germline-derived CDR1 and CDR2 are KGHDR and SFDVKD. The CDR3 consists of 17 residues. V shed 4 bases and J 1 base; nucleotides not matched to a gene: 6. The CDR3: CATSEPTSGARTDTQYF. In DNA, the CDR3 is TGTGCCACCAGTGAACCGACTAGCGGGGCTCGCACAGATACGCAGTATTTT.

This chain joins TRBV7-8 and TRBJ2-7, with D perhaps TRBD2 (6 bases). Germline lookup yields CDR1 SGHVS and CDR2 FQNEAQ. This CDR3 region has 14 residues. The V end lost 3 bases, the J end lost 2 bases, and 11 bases lay between the germline ends. The CDR3 DNA reads TGTGCCAGCAGCTTGAGCGGGCCCCCCTACGAGCAGTACTTC. Its protein product is CASSLSGPPYEQYF.

In this sample, this clone turned up a few times. The V call is TRBV7-8, the J call TRBJ2-4, with D tentatively TRBD1 (6 bases). CDR3 length equals 18 residues. The V end was cut by 3 bases, the J end by 1 base, with 19 bases between. Germline assignment: CDR1 SGHVS and CDR2 FQNEAQ. The CDR3: CASSFAIYRDGAKNIQYF. In DNA, the CDR3 is TGTGCCAGCAGCTTCGCCATCTACAGGGATGGGGCCAAAAACATTCAGTACTTC.

In the case of this clone: The sample carries other DNA sequences with the same CDR3. This sequence joins TRBV29-1 and TRBJ2-1; D gene ambiguous. Germline V gene lookup returns CDR1 SQVTM and CDR2 ANQGSEA. This CDR3 region has 10 residues. V was pared by 4 bases and J by 8 bases, with 6 bases between. The CDR3 protein is CSVGSDEQFF. The CDR3 bases are TGCAGCGTTGGTAGTGATGAGCAGTTCTTC.

This rearrangement joins TRBV27 to TRBJ1-5, with unresolved D. Looked up from germline, CDR1 is MNHEY and CDR2 is SMNVEV (reference sequence). Between the trimmed V and J ends, which lost 2 bases and 4 bases, there was a span of 6 bases. The CDR3 runs 13 residues. Here the CDR3 DNA reads TGTGCCAGCAGTTTAGAGGAGAATCAGCCCCAGCATTTT. It yields the protein CASSLEENQPQHF.

This clone was detected once. The chain employs TRBV5-1 and TRBJ2-6, with D perhaps TRBD1 (6 bases). The CDR3 consists of 15 residues. The V gene's germline CDR1 is SGHRS and CDR2 YFSETQ. Trimming pared 1 base from V and 2 bases from J, leaving 7 bases between. This CDR3 reads CASSLNRAGANVLTF. The CDR3 DNA reads as TGCGCCAGCAGCTTGAACAGGGCTGGGGCCAACGTCCTGACTTTC.

This clone was found once. CDR3 sequence (DNA): TGTGCCAGCAGCTTGGGCGCAGGGGGATACACTGAAGCTTTCTTT. Protein: CASSLGAGGYTEAFF. The chain recombines TRBV7-9 with TRBJ1-1, with TRBD1 matching 7 bases. The CDR3 is 15 residues long. Germline V gene sequence: CDR1 SEHNR, CDR2 FQNEAQ (reference sequence). J was trimmed by 3 bases and V by 3 bases; bases with no gene match: 7.

The rearrangement joins TRBV2 to TRBJ2-7; D is perhaps TRBD2 (6 bases). From germline, CDR1 is SNHLY and CDR2 FYNNEI. The CDR3 has 16 amino acids. Trimming removed 7 bases at V and 5 bases at J, with 24 bases between. The CDR3 DNA follows: TGTGCCAGCATCCCCCACCGTAGCGGCACCATGAACGAGCAGTACTTC. It yields the protein CASIPHRSGTMNEQYF.

J is TRBJ2-3 and V is TRBV6-5; tentatively, D is TRBD2 (6 bases). The germline V and J ends were trimmed by 6 bases and 2 bases, with 12 bases remaining between them. The CDR3 totals 14 residues. Germline V gene lookup returns CDR1 MNHEY and CDR2 SVGAGI. The DNA for the CDR3 is TGTGCCAGCAGCCTCCAGGGACTCACAGATACGCAGTATTTT. Amino acid sequence: CASSLQGLTDTQYF.

The rearrangement links TRBV3-1 (or the pseudogene TRBV3-2) to TRBJ2-7; D is ambiguous. Trimming pared 5 bases from V and 4 bases from J, leaving 6 bases between. The germline V gene has CDR1 LGHDT and CDR2 YNNKEL (reference sequence). The CDR3 consists of 11 residues. As DNA, the CDR3 is TGTGCCAGCAGCGACTCTTACGAGCAGTACTTC. Translated, it gives CASSDSYEQYF.

The chain recombines TRBV19 with TRBJ1-3; no clear D gene. The CDR3 loop spans 13 amino acids. Trimming cost V 10 bases and J 4 bases, with 14 bases left between them. Germline V lookup: CDR1 LNHDA, CDR2 SQIVND (reference sequence). The DNA of the CDR3 is TGTGCCACCTCCGGGAGTACAGGAAACACCATATATTTT. It codes for CATSGSTGNTIYF. The whole variable domain, remainder taken from reference TRBV19 and TRBJ1-3, is DGGITQSPKYLFRKEGQNVTLSCEQNLNHDAMYWYRQDPGQGLRLIYYSQIVNDFQKGDIAEGYSVSREKKESFPLTVTSAQKNPTAFYLCATSGSTGNTIYFGEGSWLTVV.

The chain recombines TRBV29-1 with TRBJ2-7; 14 bases line up with TRBD2. The CDR3 covers 14 residues. From germline, CDR1 is SQVTM and CDR2 ANQGSEA. The J segment lost 4 bases and the V segment lost 6 bases, leaving 5 bases of the junction unmatched. The CDR3 spells CSVEGLAGDYEQYF. The CDR3 DNA follows: TGCAGCGTGGAGGGACTAGCGGGAGATTACGAGCAGTACTTC.

The rearrangement joins TRBV13 to TRBJ2-7; 8 positions agree with TRBD1. The V gene end was trimmed by 5 bases and the J gene end by 3 bases; junction bases not matched to a gene: 6. CDR3 length equals 14 residues. Germline V CDR1 and CDR2: PRHDT, FYEKMQ (reference sequence). CDR3 sequence (DNA): TGTGCCAGCAGCCCCCGACAGGGGCACTACGAGCAGTACTTC. Translated, it gives CASSPRQGHYEQYF.

The chain joins TRBV28 to TRBJ2-5; D is uncertain. Deletions cut 5 bases from V and 5 bases from J, with 15 bases between. This CDR3 contains 14 residues. CDR1 and CDR2 (germline): MDHEN, SYDVKM. CDR3 sequence: CASSPPASRETQYF. In DNA form, the CDR3 reads TGTGCCAGCAGTCCCCCGGCCTCCAGGGAGACCCAGTACTTC.

CDR3 sequence: CASSQAETGGHEQFF. The CDR3 bases are TGTGCCAGCAGCCAAGCGGAGACAGGGGGCCATGAGCAGTTCTTC. This chain joins TRBV3-1 (or the pseudogene TRBV3-2) and TRBJ2-1, with 10 bases lining up with TRBD1. CDR3 size: 15 residues. In germline, CDR1 is LGHDT, CDR2 YNNKEL (reference sequence). The V segment lost 1 base and the J segment 8 bases; nucleotides outside the gene matches: 5.

Relative to its sample, this clone is medium-sized (0.01 to 0.1%). The chain recombines TRBV28 with TRBJ2-7; 10 nucleotides match TRBD1. CDR1 MDHEN and CDR2 SYDVKM come from the germline V gene. The CDR3 runs 13 residues. V was clipped by 7 bases and J by 7 bases; unmatched bases: 7. CDR3 region: CASTPDRGLEQYF. The CDR3 DNA sequence: TGTGCCAGCACCCCCGACAGGGGGCTTGAGCAGTACTTC.

This clone showed up just once. V usage is TRBV5-1 and J usage is TRBJ2-2; the D gene is possibly TRBD2 (6 bases). With 0 bases removed from V and 5 bases from J, the gap between germline ends came to 8 bases. CDR1 and CDR2 from the germline V gene are SGHRS and YFSETQ. The CDR3 runs 14 residues. The CDR3 here is CASSLAGETGELFF. Written as DNA, the CDR3 is TGCGCCAGCAGCTTGGCGGGAGAGACCGGGGAGCTGTTTTTT.

The genes are TRBV29-1 and TRBJ2-1; 8 bases are a match to TRBD2. The length of the CDR3 is 17 residues. J lost 0 bases, V lost 7 bases, and 14 bases had no gene match. Germline V lookup: CDR1 SQVTM, CDR2 ANQGSEA. CDR3 amino acids: CSARGPQRGSSYNEQFF. For the CDR3, the DNA is TGCAGCGCCAGGGGTCCCCAGCGGGGGAGCTCCTACAATGAGCAGTTCTTC.

This clone was counted once. In DNA form, the CDR3 reads TGCGCCAGCAGCGTCGAGGGACAGGGAACCTACGAGCAGTACTTC. This codes for CASSVEGQGTYEQYF. The chain carries TRBV5-1 and TRBJ2-7; 9 bases map to TRBD1. The junction had 7 bases not matched to a gene; V was cut back by 4 bases and J by 2 bases. Germline-derived CDR1 and CDR2 are SGHRS and YFSETQ. The CDR3 is made up of 15 amino acids. Full variable domain (missing parts from reference TRBV5-1 and TRBJ2-7): KAGVTQTPRYLIKTRGQQVTLSCSPISGHRSVSWYQQTPGQGLQFLFEYFSETQRNKGNFPGRFSGRQFSNSRSEMNVSTLELGDSALYLCASSVEGQGTYEQYFGPGTRLTVT.

Worth noting for this clone: This specimen includes other DNA sequences encoding the same CDR3. V is TRBV5-1 and J is TRBJ2-2; tentative D call: TRBD2 (5 bases). Germline loops: CDR1 SGHRS, CDR2 YFSETQ. V lost 0 bases and J 6 bases, leaving 6 bases between the germline ends. The CDR3 sequence is 13 residues long. CDR3 DNA sequence: TGCGCCAGCAGCTTGGACGGGGCCGGGGAGCTGTTTTTT. It translates to CASSLDGAGELFF.

The chain recombines TRBV12-3 or TRBV12-4 with TRBJ2-1, with D possibly being TRBD2 (6 bases). Trimming shortened V by 6 bases and J by 10 bases, and 16 bases separated the two germline ends. The CDR3 runs to 13 residues. CDR3 bases: TGTGCCAGCAGCAGAGGGACTTCAGGGGAGCAGTTCTTC. Protein: CASSRGTSGEQFF.

V is TRBV5-3 and J is TRBJ2-3, with 9 positions matching TRBD2. TRBV5-3 is treated as an ORF (open reading frame) with a function not yet certain. The CDR3 spans 16 residues. The junction had 12 bases not matched to a gene; V was cut back by 5 bases and J by 5 bases. The CDR3 is CARSRGLASRGDTQYF. Here the CDR3 DNA reads TGTGCCAGAAGTCGCGGACTAGCGAGCAGGGGAGATACGCAGTATTTT.